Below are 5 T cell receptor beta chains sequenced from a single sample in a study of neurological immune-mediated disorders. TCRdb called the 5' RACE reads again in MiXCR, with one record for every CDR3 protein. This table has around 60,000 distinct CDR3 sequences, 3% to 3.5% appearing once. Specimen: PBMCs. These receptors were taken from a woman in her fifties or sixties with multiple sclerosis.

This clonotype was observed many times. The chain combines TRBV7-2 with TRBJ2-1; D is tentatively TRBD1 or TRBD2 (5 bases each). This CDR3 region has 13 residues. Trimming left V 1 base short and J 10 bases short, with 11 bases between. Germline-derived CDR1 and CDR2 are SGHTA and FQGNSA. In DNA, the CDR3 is TGTGCCAGCAGCTTAGGGGGGTTTCCCGAGCAGTTCTTC. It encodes CASSLGGFPEQFF.

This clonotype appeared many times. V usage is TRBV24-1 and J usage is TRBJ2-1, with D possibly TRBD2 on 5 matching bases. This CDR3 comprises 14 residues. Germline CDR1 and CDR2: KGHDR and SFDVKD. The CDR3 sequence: CALRLYGSYNEQFF. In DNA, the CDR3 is TGTGCTCTCCGACTATACGGCTCCTACAATGAGCAGTTCTTC.

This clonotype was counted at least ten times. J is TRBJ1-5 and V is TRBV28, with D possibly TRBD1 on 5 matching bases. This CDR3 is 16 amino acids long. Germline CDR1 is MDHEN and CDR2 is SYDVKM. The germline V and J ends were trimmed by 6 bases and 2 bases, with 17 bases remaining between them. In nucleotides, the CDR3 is TGTGCCAGCAGCCGCATCGGGGGAGGGGGCAATCAGCCCCAGCATTTT. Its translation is CASSRIGGGGNQPQHF.

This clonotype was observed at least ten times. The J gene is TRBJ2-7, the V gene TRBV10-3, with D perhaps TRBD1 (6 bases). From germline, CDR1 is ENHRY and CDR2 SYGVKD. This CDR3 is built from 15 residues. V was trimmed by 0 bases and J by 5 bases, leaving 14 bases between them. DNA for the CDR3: TGTGCCATCAGTGAGTCTAATAGGGGGATCCACGAGCAGTACTTC. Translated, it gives CAISESNRGIHEQYF.

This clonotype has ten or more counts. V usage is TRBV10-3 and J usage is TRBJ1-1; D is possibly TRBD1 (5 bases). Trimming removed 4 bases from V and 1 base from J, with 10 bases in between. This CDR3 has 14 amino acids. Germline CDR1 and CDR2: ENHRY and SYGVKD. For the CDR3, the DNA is TGTGCCATCAGTGCCCAGGGTGAGAACACTGAAGCTTTCTTT. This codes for CAISAQGENTEAFF.